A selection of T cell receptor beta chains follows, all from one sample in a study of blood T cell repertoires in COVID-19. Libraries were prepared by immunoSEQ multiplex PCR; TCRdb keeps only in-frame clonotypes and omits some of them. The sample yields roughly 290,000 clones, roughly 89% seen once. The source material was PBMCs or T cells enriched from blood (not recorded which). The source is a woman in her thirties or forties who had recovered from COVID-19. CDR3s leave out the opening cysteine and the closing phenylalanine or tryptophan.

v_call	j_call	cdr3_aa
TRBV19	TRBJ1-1	ASSMAGTGKGAEAF
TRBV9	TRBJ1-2	ASSRDPNYGYT
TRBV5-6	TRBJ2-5	ASSTTSGVQETQY
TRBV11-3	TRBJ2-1	ASSPSGDNEQF
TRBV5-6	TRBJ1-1	ASSPGGRTHMNTEAF
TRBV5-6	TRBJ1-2	ASSLEWGQGDGYT
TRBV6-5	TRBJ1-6	ASSWDRVNSPLH
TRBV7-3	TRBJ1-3	ASSVDSGPGNTIY
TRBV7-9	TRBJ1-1	ASSLGTGGEGAEAF
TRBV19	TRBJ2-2	ASSIRDRFLTGELF
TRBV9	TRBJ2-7	ASSPQGSGSSYEQY
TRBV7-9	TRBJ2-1	ASSLGALVYNEQF
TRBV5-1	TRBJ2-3	ASTRGGSTDTQY
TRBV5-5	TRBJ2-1	ASSLVAAFNNEQF
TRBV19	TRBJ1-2	ASSTLDSYGYT
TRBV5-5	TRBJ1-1	ASRASQGSEAF
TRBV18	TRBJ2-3	ASSPPQASTDTQY
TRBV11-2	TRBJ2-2	ASTRDRNTGELF
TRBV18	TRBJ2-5	ASSPTSEGGVTQY
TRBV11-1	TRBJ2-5	ASRTSGISETQY
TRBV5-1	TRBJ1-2	ASSLGTAGNYGYT
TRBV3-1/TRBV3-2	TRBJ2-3	ASSQSRLAGDTQY
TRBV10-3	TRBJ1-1	AISNTRNTEAF
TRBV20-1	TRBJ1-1	SARYTEAF
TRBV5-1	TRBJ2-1	ASSAVVAGGYNEQF
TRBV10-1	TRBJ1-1	ASSEDTYTEAF
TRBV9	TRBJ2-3	ASSEGESGRDTQY
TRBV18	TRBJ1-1	ASSPPSNTEAF
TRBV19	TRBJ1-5	ASSIDRGQVQPQH
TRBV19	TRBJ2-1	ATGKREWDSGSYNEQF
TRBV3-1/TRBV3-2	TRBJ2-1	ASSQDALAGNEQF
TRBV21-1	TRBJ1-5	ASSHQPDRPSNQPQH
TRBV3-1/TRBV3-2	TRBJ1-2	ASSSTGANYGYT
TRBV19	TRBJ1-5	ASTYRESNQPQH
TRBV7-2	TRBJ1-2	ASSFPGQGAYGYT
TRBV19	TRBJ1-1	ASRQTGGWNTEAF
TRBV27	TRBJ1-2	ASSLWGREVDGYT
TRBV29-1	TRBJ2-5	SVDHSQETQY
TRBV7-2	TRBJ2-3	ASSPRTSGGPGDTQY
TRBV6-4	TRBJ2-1	ASSDSEGLVEQF
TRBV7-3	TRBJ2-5	ASSSFQTGRETQY
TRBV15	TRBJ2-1	ATISDRGRNNEQF
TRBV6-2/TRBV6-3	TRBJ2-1	ASSPVSYNEQF
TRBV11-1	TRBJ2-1	ASSPHSGSYNEQF
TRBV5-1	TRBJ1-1	ASSPAGSGTEAF
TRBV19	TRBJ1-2	ASRGTAINYGYT
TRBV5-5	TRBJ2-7	ASSLEPAYEQY
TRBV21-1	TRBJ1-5	ASRNGWCNQPQH